The 2 T cell receptor beta chains below all came from one sample that was sequenced in a study of control samples from healthy donors and cancer patients. The protocol was immunoSEQ multiplex PCR, while the TCRdb copy is restricted to in-frame clones and leaves out a portion. This table holds about 75,000 clones, about 80% found once. Sequencing was done on a sample of blood. These receptors were collected from a man between 50 and 59 years old in good health.

This clone was seen a few times. The chain combines TRBV16 with TRBJ2-5, with D possibly being TRBD1 or TRBD2 (5 bases each). This CDR3 spans 15 amino acids. From germline, CDR1 is KGHSY and CDR2 FQNENV. Trimming pared 7 bases from V and 5 bases from J, leaving 20 bases between. The CDR3 sequence: CASTNDTGRVETQYF. CDR3 coding DNA: TGTGCCAGCACCAACGACACGGGGCGAGTGGAGACCCAGTACTTC.

CDR3 protein: CASSVELGQGEQYF. CDR3 bases: TGTGCCAGCAGCGTAGAATTGGGACAGGGCGAGCAGTACTTC. The chain recombines TRBV9 with TRBJ2-7, with 9 bases matching TRBD1. Per germline, CDR1 SGDLS and CDR2 YYNGEE. V lost 0 bases, J lost 6 bases, and 4 bases stayed unmatched. The CDR3 extends over 14 amino acids.